The clone carrying this TCR beta chain was counted only a few times. Antigen unknown. The study isolated at least 7 million PBMCs from each sample. These data come from a study of blood T cells in healthy people across ages. The germline CDR1 and CDR2 sequences are LGHDT and YNNKEL (reference sequence). This CDR3 comprises 12 residues. Trimming stripped 4 bases from V and 11 bases from J, with 13 bases between. Broader study findings: Older individuals had lower TCR beta diversity per million T cells (the decline was roughly linear).

Then a second PCR, running about 6 to 11 cycles, was carried out with a sample-barcoded 5' primer and a J-beta primer mix. TCRdb re-analysed the 5' RACE reads in MiXCR, keeping a single row per CDR3 protein. The sample yields 950,000 to 1,200,000 distinct CDR3 sequences, around two fifths seen once. Material: blood. The rearrangement uses TRBV3-1 and TRBJ2-3, with D possibly being TRBD2 (5 bases). The receptor was derived from a man aged 18 to 30 in good health. CDR3 DNA sequence: TGTGCCAGCAGCCCCCAAGACGCGGGGCAGTATTTT. As protein: CASSPQDAGQYF.